These 21 T cell receptor beta chains were all obtained from the same sample, sequenced in a study of T cell responses to AZD1222 COVID-19 vaccine. Method: immunoSEQ multiplex PCR; TCRdb's copy keeps in-frame clones and lacks some. The table has about 140,000 clones, roughly 92% seen once. The sequences come from peripheral blood, collected 28 days after the second AZD1222 dose. These receptors all come from an adult who received the AZD1222 COVID-19 vaccine.

The chain joins TRBV7-2 to TRBJ2-2; no firm D call. V was pared by 5 bases and J by 1 base, with 14 bases between. Per germline, CDR1 SGHTA and CDR2 FQGNSA. There are 16 residues in the CDR3. The CDR3 DNA is TGTGCCAGCAGCCACCGCTTTTCCTTGAACACCGGGGAGCTGTTTTTT. Translated, it gives CASSHRFSLNTGELFF.

V and J are TRBV29-1 and TRBJ1-2, with D perhaps matching TRBD1 (6 bases). The CDR3 covers 13 residues. Germline CDR1 reads SQVTM; CDR2 reads ANQGSEA. The ends were cut back, 5 bases at V and 0 bases at J, with 10 bases in the middle. CDR3 coding DNA: TGCAGCGTTCAAGGGGGAGCTAACTATGGCTACACCTTC. This codes for CSVQGGANYGYTF.

The J gene is TRBJ1-4, the V gene TRBV2; TRBD1 matches 7 bases. CDR3 size: 14 residues. Trimming cost V 6 bases and J 8 bases; bases outside gene matches: 9. CDR1 SNHLY and CDR2 FYNNEI come from the germline V gene. Here the CDR3 reads CASRTRGRAEKLFF. The CDR3, as DNA: TGTGCCAGCAGAACTAGGGGGCGGGCGGAAAAACTGTTTTTT.

A single count supports this clone. The CDR3 region is CASSLQSESSGELFF. DNA of the CDR3: TGTGCCAGCAGCCTACAATCGGAGTCGAGCGGGGAGCTGTTTTTT. The chain has TRBV7-2 and TRBJ2-2; D remains unclear. This CDR3 region has 15 residues. From germline, CDR1 is SGHTA and CDR2 FQGNSA. The V end was cut by 5 bases, the J end by 7 bases, with 17 bases between. Using reference TRBV7-2 and TRBJ2-2 for the parts outside the CDR3, the full variable domain is GAGVSQSPSNKVTEKGKDVELRCDPISGHTALYWYRQSLGQGLEFLIYFQGNSAPDKSGLPSDRFSAERTGGSVSTLTIQRTQQEDSAVYLCASSLQSESSGELFFGEGSRLTVL.

This sequence joins TRBV19 and TRBJ1-6; 7 bases align to TRBD1. The CDR3 has 14 residues. Losses at the gene ends were 11 bases for V and 6 bases for J; bases not matched to a gene: 10. CDR1 LNHDA and CDR2 SQIVND come from the germline V gene (reference sequence). The DNA for the CDR3 is TGTGCCGGGGGCACAGGGGAGGTTAATTCACCCCTCCACTTT. Translating it yields CAGGTGEVNSPLHF.

As concerns this clone: This specimen includes other DNA sequences encoding the same CDR3. The chain has TRBV9 and TRBJ2-7, with D possibly matching TRBD1 (6 bases). This CDR3 has 14 residues. Trimming shortened V by 2 bases and J by 0 bases, and 9 bases separated the two germline ends. The germline gives CDR1 SGDLS, CDR2 YYNGEE. DNA of the CDR3: TGTGCCAGCAGCGTTGGGACAAACTCCTACGAGCAGTACTTC. Encoded protein: CASSVGTNSYEQYF.

The chain is built from TRBV6-5 and TRBJ1-5; D is possibly TRBD1 (5 bases). Trimming took 6 bases from V and 0 from J, leaving 12 bases between them. Per the germline V gene, CDR1 is MNHEY and CDR2 is SVGAGI. The CDR3 has 15 residues. CDR3 nucleotide sequence: TGTGCCAGCAGGGGGGGGAGTTATAGCAATCAGCCCCAGCATTTT. Residues: CASRGGSYSNQPQHF.

This rearrangement joins TRBV4-2 to TRBJ2-1; 7 bases are shared with TRBD2. This CDR3 is 16 amino acids long. Unmatched junction bases numbered 8, after V lost 0 bases and J lost 6 bases. Germline assignment: CDR1 LGHNA and CDR2 YNFKEQ. CDR3 bases: TGTGCCAGCAGCCAAGATATGGCGGGAGTTTCCAATGAGCAGTTCTTC. This encodes CASSQDMAGVSNEQFF.

The table lists this clone with a few counts. V and J are TRBV7-2 and TRBJ2-5, with no clear D. This CDR3 region has 15 residues. V was cut by 1 base and J by 7 bases, with 16 bases left in between. Germline lookup yields CDR1 SGHTA and CDR2 FQGNSA. The DNA for the CDR3 is TGTGCCAGCAGCTTAGTATTCGGTACCTCAGGGACCCAGTACTTC. It yields the protein CASSLVFGTSGTQYF.

The chain is built from TRBV5-1 and TRBJ2-1; D may be TRBD1 or TRBD2 (5 bases each). The CDR3 length is 15 residues. Germline loops: CDR1 SGHRS, CDR2 YFSETQ. The ends were cut back, 2 bases at V and 6 bases at J, with 15 bases in the middle. The CDR3 sequence: CASSFGTSAGNEQFF. The CDR3 DNA is TGCGCCAGCAGCTTCGGGACCTCCGCGGGCAATGAGCAGTTCTTC.

The chain carries TRBV5-1 and TRBJ1-2; 7 positions match TRBD1. The CDR3 contains 14 residues. Germline V gene lookup returns CDR1 SGHRS and CDR2 YFSETQ. The junction had 7 bases not matched to a gene; V was cut back by 0 bases and J by 8 bases. CDR3 coding DNA: TGCGCCAGCAGCTTGGCCGCCGCAGGGGGAGGCTACACCTTC. Amino acids: CASSLAAAGGGYTF. Full variable domain (remainder filled in from reference TRBV5-1 and TRBJ1-2): KAGVTQTPRYLIKTRGQQVTLSCSPISGHRSVSWYQQTPGQGLQFLFEYFSETQRNKGNFPGRFSGRQFSNSRSEMNVSTLELGDSALYLCASSLAAAGGGYTFGSGTRLTVV.

The chain combines TRBV29-1 with TRBJ2-7; 8 bases agree with TRBD1. J was trimmed by 0 bases and V by 6 bases; bases with no gene match: 7. The germline CDR1 and CDR2 sequences are SQVTM and ANQGSEA. The CDR3 is made up of 14 amino acids. CDR3 coding DNA: TGCAGCGTCACCGGGGACAGGAGCTCCTACGAGCAGTACTTC. This translates into CSVTGDRSSYEQYF.

This clone was counted once. This chain joins TRBV5-1 and TRBJ2-5; D is unresolved. Germline CDR1 SGHRS, CDR2 YFSETQ. V gave up 0 bases and J gave up 4 bases, with 7 bases separating them. CDR3 length equals 13 residues. CDR3 protein: CASSLAGGETQYF. The CDR3 nucleotides are TGCGCCAGCAGCTTGGCCGGCGGAGAGACCCAGTACTTC.

This rearrangement joins TRBV7-9 to TRBJ1-3; D is ambiguous. This CDR3 region has 12 residues. Germline-derived CDR1 and CDR2 are SEHNR and FQNEAQ (reference sequence). Trimming took 5 bases from V and 4 from J, leaving 6 bases between them. CDR3 amino acids: CASSLLGNTIYF. The CDR3 bases are TGTGCCAGCAGCCTCTTGGGAAACACCATATATTTT.

This clone was counted once. As DNA, the CDR3 is TGTGCCAGTAGTTCCCTTAGGGTTTATAGCAATCAGCCCCAGCATTTT. Translating it yields CASSSLRVYSNQPQHF. This chain links TRBV19 with TRBJ1-5, with unresolved D. This CDR3 comprises 16 residues. CDR1 is LNHDA and CDR2 is SQIVND in the germline V gene (reference sequence). V was cut by 5 bases and J by 0 bases, with 14 bases left in between.

The chain couples TRBV20-1 to TRBJ2-7; the D is unclear. Per germline, CDR1 DFQATT and CDR2 SNEGSKA (reference sequence). The CDR3 consists of 11 residues. Trimming stripped 2 bases from V and 3 bases from J, with 5 bases between. The CDR3 is CSARLDYEQYF. CDR3 in DNA: TGCAGTGCTAGACTGGACTACGAGCAGTACTTC.

V and J are TRBV9 and TRBJ2-3; TRBD1 might be the D (5 bases). The ends were cut back, 2 bases at V and 4 bases at J, with 11 bases in the middle. CDR1 is SGDLS, CDR2 YYNGEE, per germline. The CDR3 loop spans 14 amino acids. CDR3 region: CASSVGRGPDTQYF. The DNA for the CDR3 is TGTGCCAGCAGCGTTGGTAGGGGTCCAGATACGCAGTATTTT.

This chain joins TRBV29-1 and TRBJ1-2, with D possibly TRBD1 on 5 matching bases. The CDR3 extends over 12 amino acids. Germline lookup yields CDR1 SQVTM and CDR2 ANQGSEA. V lost 8 bases and J lost 5, with 15 bases in between. CDR3 nucleotide sequence: TGCAGCTCTCGGGACGGCCAGTATGGCTACACCTTC. Its translation is CSSRDGQYGYTF.

V usage is TRBV19 and J usage is TRBJ1-1; 8 bases map to TRBD1. Germline-derived CDR1 and CDR2 are LNHDA and SQIVND (reference sequence). The CDR3 has 15 amino acids. The J segment lost 5 bases and the V segment lost 6 bases, leaving 11 bases of the junction unmatched. CDR3 nucleotide sequence: TGTGCCAGTAGCGGGCAGGGGGCTATAGGAACTGAAGCTTTCTTT. This sequence encodes CASSGQGAIGTEAFF.

The chain uses TRBV29-1 and TRBJ2-1, with TRBD2 matching 13 bases. The CDR3 runs to 15 residues. After removal of 4 bases from V and 8 bases from J, the junction contained 8 bases not matched to a gene. CDR1 is SQVTM, CDR2 ANQGSEA, per germline. Here the CDR3 reads CSVGSGTSGTYEQFF. CDR3 DNA: TGCAGCGTTGGATCCGGGACTAGCGGGACCTATGAGCAGTTCTTC.

DNA of the CDR3: TGTGCCAGCAGCTGGGACCGTGAGGCCTACAATGAGCAGTTCTTC. This sequence encodes CASSWDREAYNEQFF. This chain joins TRBV5-4 and TRBJ2-1; D tentatively reads TRBD1 or TRBD2 (5 bases each). The CDR3 loop spans 15 amino acids. V lost 3 bases and J lost 2, with 12 bases in between. Germline V gives CDR1 SGHNT, CDR2 YYREEE (reference sequence).